This TCR beta chain is from a study of T-cell reconstitution after alpha-beta-depleted transplantation in children. This clonotype showed up many times. No antigen is known for it. Preparing the TCRbeta library involved the use of unique molecular identifiers. TCRdb processed the PCR reads anew with MiXCR; each CDR3 protein has one entry. The sample yields around 190,000 distinct CDR3 sequences, roughly 7% seen once. The CDR3 has 13 amino acids. Germline V gene lookup returns CDR1 SGHDT and CDR2 YYEEEE. The ends were cut back, 0 bases at V and 7 bases at J, with 10 bases in the middle. Study-wide points: One year after transplant, T-cell counts and diversity came mostly from newly produced T cells.

This TCR was recovered from a boy aged 2 to 10 with acute lymphoblastic leukemia, due to receive a stem cell transplant. This chain joins TRBV5-6 and TRBJ1-1, with D unresolved. The sequencing used PBMCs, collected before TCRalphabeta/CD19-depleted stem cell transplant. In DNA, the CDR3 is TGTGCCAGCAGCTTGGTAGGCCAACATGAAGCTTTCTTT. Translation: CASSLVGQHEAFF.